This T cell receptor (beta chain) came from a study of T-cell reconstitution after alpha-beta-depleted transplantation in children. Study-level findings and limits: Recipient T cells and thymic progenitors that survived gave rise to the high TCRbeta diversity observed at day 60 in some patients. Expanded clones from the graft, numbering several hundred, reportedly supplied alpha-beta T cells about two months after transplant. T-cell counts and diversity were attributed mostly to newly produced T cells one year after transplant.

With respect to this clonotype: The antigen is unknown.

The V end was cut by 5 bases, the J end by 8 bases, with 17 bases between. From germline, CDR1 is SGHRS and CDR2 YFSETQ. The length of the CDR3 is 14 residues. A TCRbeta library incorporating unique molecular identifiers was prepared. TCRdb called the PCR reads again in MiXCR, with one record for every CDR3 protein. The sample consists of roughly 570,000 distinct CDR3 sequences, over 25% of them appearing once. This sequence originates from a boy under two years old with Wiskott-Aldrich syndrome, due to receive a stem cell transplant. The chain employs TRBV5-1 and TRBJ2-1; perhaps TRBD2 as D (6 bases). This sample comprised PBMCs, obtained before TCRalphabeta/CD19-depleted stem cell transplant. The CDR3 sequence is CASRGIGSQDEQFF. For the CDR3, the DNA is TGCGCCAGCAGGGGAATCGGGAGTCAGGATGAGCAGTTCTTC.